This is a list of T cell receptor beta chains from one sample in a study of Ad26.COV2.S vaccination and SARS-CoV-2 variants. Data came from immunoSEQ multiplex PCR; TCRdb stores just in-frame clones and leaves some out. The data hold about 680,000 clones, with roughly 90% observed a single time. This specimen was peripheral blood, taken in a trial of Ad26.COV2.S vaccine versus placebo. The receptor source for this set is a person aged 18-65 years who received the Ad26.COV2.S COVID-19 vaccine or a placebo. The CDR3 runs from the conserved cysteine through the conserved F or W. Each record gives: J gene, clone size, V gene, D gene, CDR3 DNA, CDR3 protein. The D gene is left open where the match is weak. Some rows mark clone size as missing; the rest say once, few, many or name a class of expanded clone.

J gene: TRBJ2-3; clone size: NA; V gene: TRBV7-9; D gene: NA; CDR3 DNA: TGTGCCAGCAGCCGAAGGACCCTCACAGATACGCAGTATTTT; CDR3 protein: CASSRRTLTDTQYF
J gene: TRBJ2-3; clone size: NA; V gene: TRBV5-1; D gene: NA; CDR3 DNA: TGCGCCAGCAAATGGGGGCCCGGTCCGGAGACGCAGTATTTT; CDR3 protein: CASKWGPGPETQYF
J gene: TRBJ2-3; clone size: NA; V gene: TRBV11-3; D gene: TRBD2; CDR3 DNA: TGTGCCAGCAGCGGACGCCGGGGGGGCAACACAGATACGCAGTATTTT; CDR3 protein: CASSGRRGGNTDTQYF
J gene: TRBJ1-5; clone size: NA; V gene: TRBV11-2; D gene: NA; CDR3 DNA: TGTGCCAGCAGCCCATCCTATAGCAATCAGCCCCAGCATTTT; CDR3 protein: CASSPSYSNQPQHF
J gene: TRBJ2-7; clone size: NA; V gene: TRBV18; D gene: TRBD1; CDR3 DNA: TGTGCCAGCTCACTACAGGACAGGGCGTACGAGCAGTACTTC; CDR3 protein: CASSLQDRAYEQYF
J gene: TRBJ2-7; clone size: NA; V gene: TRBV5-6; D gene: NA; CDR3 DNA: TGTGCCAGCAGTCCGGGGGATTCCGAGCAGTACTTC; CDR3 protein: CASSPGDSEQYF
J gene: TRBJ1-5; clone size: once; V gene: TRBV24-1; D gene: NA; CDR3 DNA: TGTGCCACCAGTGAGAGGAGCAATCAGCCCCAGCATTTT; CDR3 protein: CATSERSNQPQHF
J gene: TRBJ2-3; clone size: NA; V gene: TRBV7-6; D gene: NA; CDR3 DNA: TGTGCCAGCAGCCAGATAGATACGCAGTATTTT; CDR3 protein: CASSQIDTQYF
J gene: TRBJ2-2; clone size: NA; V gene: TRBV5-1; D gene: TRBD2; CDR3 DNA: TGCGCCAGCAGCTTGGAAGCGGGAGGAACCGGGGAGCTGTTTTTT; CDR3 protein: CASSLEAGGTGELFF
J gene: TRBJ1-1; clone size: once; V gene: TRBV19; D gene: TRBD1; CDR3 DNA: TGTGCCAGTATCCATCCGGGACAGGGGGCCACTGAAGCTTTCTTT; CDR3 protein: CASIHPGQGATEAFF
J gene: TRBJ1-6; clone size: NA; V gene: TRBV27; D gene: NA; CDR3 DNA: TGTGCCAGCAGTTTGAGACCGGGATCACCCCTCCACTTT; CDR3 protein: CASSLRPGSPLHF
J gene: TRBJ2-1; clone size: NA; V gene: TRBV12-3/TRBV12-4; D gene: NA; CDR3 DNA: TGTGCCAGCAGCCTCTATAGTGAGCAGTTCTTC; CDR3 protein: CASSLYSEQFF
J gene: TRBJ1-2; clone size: NA; V gene: TRBV5-1; D gene: TRBD1; CDR3 DNA: TGCGCCAGCAGCTTGCCAGGGGGAGAATATGGCTACACCTTC; CDR3 protein: CASSLPGGEYGYTF
J gene: TRBJ2-7; clone size: NA; V gene: TRBV27; D gene: TRBD1; CDR3 DNA: TGTGCCAGCAGTTCCCGGGACAGGGCTTACGAGCAGTACTTC; CDR3 protein: CASSSRDRAYEQYF
J gene: TRBJ1-6; clone size: once; V gene: TRBV2; D gene: TRBD1; CDR3 DNA: TGTGCCAGCAGTGAAAGAGACAGGGGGCCTTCACCCCTCCACTTT; CDR3 protein: CASSERDRGPSPLHF
J gene: TRBJ1-5; clone size: few; V gene: TRBV10-3; D gene: NA; CDR3 DNA: TGTGCCATCAGTGACAGTTGGAGTCAGCCCCAGCATTTT; CDR3 protein: CAISDSWSQPQHF
J gene: TRBJ1-5; clone size: once; V gene: TRBV6-6; D gene: TRBD1; CDR3 DNA: TGTGCCAGCAGTTCCAAAAACAGGGGGCACCAGCCCCAGCATTTT; CDR3 protein: CASSSKNRGHQPQHF
J gene: TRBJ1-3; clone size: NA; V gene: TRBV3-1/TRBV3-2; D gene: NA; CDR3 DNA: TGTGCCAGCAGCCAAGTGCTCAACTCTGGAAACACCATATATTTT; CDR3 protein: CASSQVLNSGNTIYF
J gene: TRBJ2-6; clone size: once; V gene: TRBV7-9; D gene: TRBD1; CDR3 DNA: TGTGCCAGCAGCCTGGGACAGGGGCTCGCTGGGGCCAACGTCCTGACTTTC; CDR3 protein: CASSLGQGLAGANVLTF
J gene: TRBJ1-5; clone size: NA; V gene: TRBV30; D gene: NA; CDR3 DNA: TGTGCCTGGAGTGTACATGGCGGCAATCAGCCCCAGCATTTT; CDR3 protein: CAWSVHGGNQPQHF
J gene: TRBJ2-1; clone size: NA; V gene: TRBV5-1; D gene: NA; CDR3 DNA: TGCGCCAGCAGCTGGACAGTGAGCTCCTACAATGAGCAGTTCTTC; CDR3 protein: CASSWTVSSYNEQFF
J gene: TRBJ1-2; clone size: NA; V gene: TRBV14; D gene: NA; CDR3 DNA: TGTGCCAGCAGCTCCACCCGTTGGGGTGACTACACCTTC; CDR3 protein: CASSSTRWGDYTF
J gene: TRBJ2-5; clone size: NA; V gene: TRBV5-4; D gene: TRBD2; CDR3 DNA: TGTGCCAGCAGCCGGGGACTAGCGGGCTCTCAAGAGACCCAGTACTTC; CDR3 protein: CASSRGLAGSQETQYF
J gene: TRBJ2-5; clone size: once; V gene: TRBV12-3/TRBV12-4; D gene: NA; CDR3 DNA: TGTGCCCCGGAGACCCAGTACTTC; CDR3 protein: CAPETQYF
J gene: TRBJ2-2; clone size: NA; V gene: TRBV5-1; D gene: NA; CDR3 DNA: TGCGCCAGCAGCTTGATACAGAACACCGGGGAGCTGTTTTTT; CDR3 protein: CASSLIQNTGELFF
J gene: TRBJ1-5; clone size: once; V gene: TRBV5-8; D gene: NA; CDR3 DNA: TGTGCCAGCAGCTTTTGGGCCGGATATGATCAGCCCCAGCATTTT; CDR3 protein: CASSFWAGYDQPQHF
J gene: TRBJ2-7; clone size: NA; V gene: TRBV5-6; D gene: TRBD2; CDR3 DNA: TGTGCCAGCAGCAAGGATAGGGGCGGGGGGTCCTACGAGCAGTACTTC; CDR3 protein: CASSKDRGGGSYEQYF
J gene: TRBJ1-6; clone size: NA; V gene: TRBV9; D gene: TRBD1; CDR3 DNA: TGTGCCAGCAGCGGTTGGGACAGGGATCGCTATTCACCCCTCCACTTT; CDR3 protein: CASSGWDRDRYSPLHF
J gene: TRBJ2-7; clone size: NA; V gene: TRBV27; D gene: TRBD1; CDR3 DNA: TGTGCCAGCAGTGCCACCGGGACAGGGGCGTACGAGCAGTACTTC; CDR3 protein: CASSATGTGAYEQYF
J gene: TRBJ2-7; clone size: NA; V gene: TRBV5-5; D gene: TRBD1; CDR3 DNA: TGTGCCAGCAGCTGGCTTAGGGGGCGATTTTTCTACGAGCAGTACTTC; CDR3 protein: CASSWLRGRFFYEQYF
J gene: TRBJ2-1; clone size: NA; V gene: TRBV5-1; D gene: TRBD2; CDR3 DNA: TGCGCCAGCAGCTCAGGACTAGCGGGAGACCTCCAAGTGCGGTTCTTC; CDR3 protein: CASSSGLAGDLQVRFF
J gene: TRBJ1-4; clone size: NA; V gene: TRBV18; D gene: NA; CDR3 DNA: TGTGCCAGCTCACAGGGACAAAGTGAAAAACTGTTTTTT; CDR3 protein: CASSQGQSEKLFF
J gene: TRBJ1-3; clone size: NA; V gene: TRBV2; D gene: NA; CDR3 DNA: TGTGCCAGCAGTGAAGCGACAGTAGGAAACACCATATATTTT; CDR3 protein: CASSEATVGNTIYF
J gene: TRBJ2-5; clone size: NA; V gene: TRBV30; D gene: NA; CDR3 DNA: TGTGCCTGGACAAAACAAGAGACCCAGTACTTC; CDR3 protein: CAWTKQETQYF
J gene: TRBJ2-2; clone size: NA; V gene: TRBV15; D gene: NA; CDR3 DNA: TGTGCCACCAGTATCGCAGCTACGGTCACCGGGGAGCTGTTTTTT; CDR3 protein: CATSIAATVTGELFF
J gene: TRBJ2-4; clone size: NA; V gene: TRBV19; D gene: TRBD2; CDR3 DNA: TGTGCCAGTAGTAGCGGACAGCGGGGGGCGGACATTCAGTACTTC; CDR3 protein: CASSSGQRGADIQYF
J gene: TRBJ1-6; clone size: NA; V gene: TRBV6-5; D gene: TRBD1; CDR3 DNA: TGTGCCAGCAGACGAGACAGGGGAACCAATTCACCCCTCCACTTT; CDR3 protein: CASRRDRGTNSPLHF
J gene: TRBJ2-1; clone size: NA; V gene: TRBV5-1; D gene: TRBD1; CDR3 DNA: TGCGCCAGCAGCCTTGGACAGGGGGCAAAAAATGAGCAGTTCTTC; CDR3 protein: CASSLGQGAKNEQFF
J gene: TRBJ2-3; clone size: once; V gene: TRBV10-3; D gene: TRBD2; CDR3 DNA: TGTGCCATCAGTGAGTCTCCGGGGACTAGCGGGGCCTCCACAGATACGCAGTATTTT; CDR3 protein: CAISESPGTSGASTDTQYF
J gene: TRBJ1-6; clone size: few; V gene: TRBV6-6; D gene: NA; CDR3 DNA: TGTGCCAGCAGTTACTCATCCAATTCACCCCTCCACTTT; CDR3 protein: CASSYSSNSPLHF
J gene: TRBJ2-1; clone size: NA; V gene: TRBV5-1; D gene: TRBD2; CDR3 DNA: TGCGCCAGCAGCTTTACTAGCGGGGGGGCAACTGAGCAGTTCTTC; CDR3 protein: CASSFTSGGATEQFF
J gene: TRBJ1-5; clone size: NA; V gene: TRBV19; D gene: NA; CDR3 DNA: TGTGCCAGTAGCCTGGGAGTCGGCAATCAGCCCCAGCATTTT; CDR3 protein: CASSLGVGNQPQHF
J gene: TRBJ2-5; clone size: NA; V gene: TRBV7-2; D gene: NA; CDR3 DNA: TGTGCCAGCAGCCCCCGGGGCCACCAAGAGACCCAGTACTTC; CDR3 protein: CASSPRGHQETQYF
J gene: TRBJ2-7; clone size: once; V gene: TRBV19; D gene: NA; CDR3 DNA: TGTGCCAGTAGTATTGATGGGGCGGGACAGTCGGGCGAGCAGTACTTC; CDR3 protein: CASSIDGAGQSGEQYF
J gene: TRBJ1-1; clone size: few; V gene: TRBV6-1; D gene: TRBD1; CDR3 DNA: TGTGCCAGCAGTGAAGCGCTAGGGGGCGGCACTGAAGCTTTCTTT; CDR3 protein: CASSEALGGGTEAFF
J gene: TRBJ2-1; clone size: NA; V gene: TRBV11-3; D gene: NA; CDR3 DNA: TGTGCCAGCAGCTTAATGGGGCGGAATGAGCAGTTCTTC; CDR3 protein: CASSLMGRNEQFF
J gene: TRBJ1-2; clone size: once; V gene: TRBV5-1; D gene: TRBD1; CDR3 DNA: TGCGCCAGCAGCTTGGGGACAGGGCCCTACTATGGCTACACCTTC; CDR3 protein: CASSLGTGPYYGYTF
J gene: TRBJ1-4; clone size: NA; V gene: TRBV29-1; D gene: TRBD1; CDR3 DNA: TGCAGCGCCGGGACAGTTTTTAATGAAAAACTGTTTTTT; CDR3 protein: CSAGTVFNEKLFF